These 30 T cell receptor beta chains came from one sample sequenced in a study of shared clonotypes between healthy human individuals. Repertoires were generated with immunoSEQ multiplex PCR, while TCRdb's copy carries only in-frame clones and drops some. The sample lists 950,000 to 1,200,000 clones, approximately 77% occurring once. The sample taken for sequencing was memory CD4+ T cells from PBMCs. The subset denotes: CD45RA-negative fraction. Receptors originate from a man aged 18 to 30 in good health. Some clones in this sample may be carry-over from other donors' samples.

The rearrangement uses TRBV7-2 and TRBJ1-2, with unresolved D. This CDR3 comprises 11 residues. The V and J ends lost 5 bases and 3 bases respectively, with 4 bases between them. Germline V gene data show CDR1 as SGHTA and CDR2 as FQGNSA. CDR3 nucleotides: TGTGCCAGCAGCCCTTACTATGGCTACACCTTC. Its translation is CASSPYYGYTF.

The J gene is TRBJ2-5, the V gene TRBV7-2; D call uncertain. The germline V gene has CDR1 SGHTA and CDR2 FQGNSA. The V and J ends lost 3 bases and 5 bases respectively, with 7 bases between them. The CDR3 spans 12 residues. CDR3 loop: CASSFGYETQYF. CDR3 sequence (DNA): TGTGCCAGCAGCTTTGGTTACGAGACCCAGTACTTC. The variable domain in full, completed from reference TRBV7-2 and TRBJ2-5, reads GAGVSQSPSNKVTEKGKDVELRCDPISGHTALYWYRQSLGQGLEFLIYFQGNSAPDKSGLPSDRFSAERTGGSVSTLTIQRTQQEDSAVYLCASSFGYETQYFGPGTRLLVL.

The CDR3 DNA follows: TGTGCCAGCAGCTTAGCACGGGAGTCCGGACGAAATGAGCAGTTCTTC. Its protein is CASSLARESGRNEQFF. V is TRBV7-2 and J is TRBJ2-1, with D possibly being TRBD2 (6 bases). The CDR3 sequence is 16 residues long. Trimming took 0 bases from V and 7 from J, leaving 16 bases between them. CDR1 is SGHTA, CDR2 FQGNSA, per germline.

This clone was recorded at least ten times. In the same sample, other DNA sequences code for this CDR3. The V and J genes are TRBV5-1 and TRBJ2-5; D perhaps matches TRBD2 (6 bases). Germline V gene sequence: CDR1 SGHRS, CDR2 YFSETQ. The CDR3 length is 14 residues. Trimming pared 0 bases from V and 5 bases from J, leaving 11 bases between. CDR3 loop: CASSLEGGGETQYF. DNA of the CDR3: TGCGCCAGCAGCTTGGAGGGAGGAGGGGAGACCCAGTACTTC.

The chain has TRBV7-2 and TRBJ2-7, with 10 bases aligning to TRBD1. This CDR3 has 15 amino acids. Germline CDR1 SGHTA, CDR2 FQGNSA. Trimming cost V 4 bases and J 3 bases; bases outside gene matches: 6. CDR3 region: CASSSDRGLLYEQYF. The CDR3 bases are TGTGCCAGCAGCTCAGACAGGGGGCTCCTCTACGAGCAGTACTTC.

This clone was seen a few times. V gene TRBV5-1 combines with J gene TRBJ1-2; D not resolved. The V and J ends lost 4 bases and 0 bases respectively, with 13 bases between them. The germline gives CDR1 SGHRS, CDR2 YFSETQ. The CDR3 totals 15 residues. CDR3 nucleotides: TGCGCCAGCAGCCAATCCCCGGGGTCTAACTATGGCTACACCTTC. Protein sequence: CASSQSPGSNYGYTF.

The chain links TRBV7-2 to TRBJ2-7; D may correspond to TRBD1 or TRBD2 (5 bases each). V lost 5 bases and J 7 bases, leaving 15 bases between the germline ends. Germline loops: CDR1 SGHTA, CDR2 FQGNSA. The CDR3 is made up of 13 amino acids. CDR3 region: CASSLRGGGEQYF. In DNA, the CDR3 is TGTGCCAGCAGCCTAAGAGGTGGGGGAGAGCAGTACTTC. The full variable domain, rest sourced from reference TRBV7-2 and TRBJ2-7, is GAGVSQSPSNKVTEKGKDVELRCDPISGHTALYWYRQSLGQGLEFLIYFQGNSAPDKSGLPSDRFSAERTGGSVSTLTIQRTQQEDSAVYLCASSLRGGGEQYFGPGTRLTVT.

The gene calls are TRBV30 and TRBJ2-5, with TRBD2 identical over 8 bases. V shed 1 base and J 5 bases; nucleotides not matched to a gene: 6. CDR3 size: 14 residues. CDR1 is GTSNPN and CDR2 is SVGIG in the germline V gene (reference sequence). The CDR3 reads CAWSEAGVRETQYF. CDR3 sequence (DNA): TGTGCCTGGAGTGAAGCGGGAGTTCGGGAGACCCAGTACTTC.

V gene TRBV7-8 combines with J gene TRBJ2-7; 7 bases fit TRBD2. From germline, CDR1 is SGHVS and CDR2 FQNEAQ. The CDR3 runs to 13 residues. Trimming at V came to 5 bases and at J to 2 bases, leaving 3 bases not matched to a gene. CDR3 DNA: TGTGCCAGCAGCGGACTAGGAGCCTACGAGCAGTACTTC. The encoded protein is CASSGLGAYEQYF.

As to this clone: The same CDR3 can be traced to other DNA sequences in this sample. Here the CDR3 DNA reads TGTGCCAGCAGCCCCTGGACGGACACAGATACGCAGTATTTT. Encoded protein: CASSPWTDTDTQYF. The chain joins TRBV7-2 to TRBJ2-3; D unclear. Germline lookup yields CDR1 SGHTA and CDR2 FQGNSA. V was trimmed by 5 bases and J by 2 bases, leaving 11 bases between them. The CDR3 sequence is 14 residues long.

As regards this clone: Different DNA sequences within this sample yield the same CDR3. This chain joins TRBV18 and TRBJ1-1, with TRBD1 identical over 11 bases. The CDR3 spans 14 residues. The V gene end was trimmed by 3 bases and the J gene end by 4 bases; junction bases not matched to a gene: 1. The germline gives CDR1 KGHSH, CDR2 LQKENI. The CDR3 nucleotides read TGTGCCAGCTCACCCGGACAGGGGGCCACTGAAGCTTTCTTT. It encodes CASSPGQGATEAFF.

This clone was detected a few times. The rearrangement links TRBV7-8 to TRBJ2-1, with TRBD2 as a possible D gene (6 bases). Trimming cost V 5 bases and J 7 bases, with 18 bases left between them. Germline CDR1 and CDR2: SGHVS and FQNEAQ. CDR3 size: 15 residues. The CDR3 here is CASSPRGGSVNEQFF. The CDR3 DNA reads TGTGCCAGCAGCCCCCGGGGAGGTTCCGTTAATGAGCAGTTCTTC. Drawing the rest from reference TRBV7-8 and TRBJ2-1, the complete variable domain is GAGVSQSPRYKVAKRGQDVALRCDPISGHVSLFWYQQALGQGPEFLTYFQNEAQLDKSGLPSDRFFAERPEGSVSTLKIQRTQQEDSAVYLCASSPRGGSVNEQFFGPGTRLTVL.

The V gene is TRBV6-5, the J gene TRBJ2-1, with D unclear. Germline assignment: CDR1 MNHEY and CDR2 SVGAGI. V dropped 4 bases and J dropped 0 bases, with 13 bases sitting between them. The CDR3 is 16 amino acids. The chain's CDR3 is CASSSPLPGSYNEQFF. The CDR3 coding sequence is TGTGCCAGCAGTTCCCCACTACCGGGCTCCTACAATGAGCAGTTCTTC.

CDR3 DNA: TGTGCCAGCAGCCTTGGACACAACCAAGAGACCCAGTACTTC. Protein product: CASSLGHNQETQYF. This chain connects TRBV9 to TRBJ2-5; TRBD1 is a possible D gene (5 bases). Germline values: CDR1 SGDLS, CDR2 YYNGEE. V dropped 4 bases and J dropped 0 bases, with 10 bases sitting between them. CDR3 size: 14 residues.

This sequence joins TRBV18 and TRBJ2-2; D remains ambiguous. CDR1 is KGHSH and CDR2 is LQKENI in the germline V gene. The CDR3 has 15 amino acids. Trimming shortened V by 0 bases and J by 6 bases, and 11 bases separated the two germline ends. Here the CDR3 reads CASSPPGSLPGELFF. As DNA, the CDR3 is TGTGCCAGCTCACCACCGGGCAGCCTTCCCGGGGAGCTGTTTTTT.

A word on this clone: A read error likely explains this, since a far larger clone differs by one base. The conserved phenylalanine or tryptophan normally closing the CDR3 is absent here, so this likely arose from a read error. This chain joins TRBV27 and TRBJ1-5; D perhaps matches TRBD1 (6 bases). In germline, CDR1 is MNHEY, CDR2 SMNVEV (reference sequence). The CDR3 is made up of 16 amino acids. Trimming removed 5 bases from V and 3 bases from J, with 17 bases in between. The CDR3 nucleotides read TGTGCCAGCAGTGCTTTTAGCACAGGGTTCAATCAGCCCCAGCATCTT. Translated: CASSAFSTGFNQPQHL.

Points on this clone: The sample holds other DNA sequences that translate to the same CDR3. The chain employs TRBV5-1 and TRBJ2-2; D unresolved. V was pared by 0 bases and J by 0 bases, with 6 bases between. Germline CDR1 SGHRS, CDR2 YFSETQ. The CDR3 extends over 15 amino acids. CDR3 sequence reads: CASSLVVSNTGELFF. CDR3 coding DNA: TGCGCCAGCAGCTTGGTAGTTTCGAACACCGGGGAGCTGTTTTTT.

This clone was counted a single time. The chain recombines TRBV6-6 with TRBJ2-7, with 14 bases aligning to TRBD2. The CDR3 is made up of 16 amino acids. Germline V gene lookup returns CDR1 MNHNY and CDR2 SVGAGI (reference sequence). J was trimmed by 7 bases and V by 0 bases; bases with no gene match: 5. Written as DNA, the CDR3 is TGTGCCAGCAGTTACTCCTCCGGGACTAGCGGGAGTGAGCAGTACTTC. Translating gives CASSYSSGTSGSEQYF.

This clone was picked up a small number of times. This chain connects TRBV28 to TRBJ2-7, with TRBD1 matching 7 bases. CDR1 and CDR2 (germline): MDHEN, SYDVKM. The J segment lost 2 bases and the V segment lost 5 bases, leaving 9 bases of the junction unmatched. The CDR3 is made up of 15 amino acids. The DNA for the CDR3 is TGTGCCAGCAGTCCAGGGACAGCAAGAGCCTACGAGCAGTACTTC. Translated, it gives CASSPGTARAYEQYF.

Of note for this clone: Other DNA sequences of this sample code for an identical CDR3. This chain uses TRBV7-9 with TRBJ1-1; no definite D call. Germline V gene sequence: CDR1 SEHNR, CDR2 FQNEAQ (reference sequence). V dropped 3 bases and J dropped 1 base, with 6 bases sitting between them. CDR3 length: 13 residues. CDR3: CASSLSENTEAFF. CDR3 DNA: TGTGCCAGCAGCTTGTCAGAGAACACTGAAGCTTTCTTT.

The CDR3 is CASNTRGSSSYNEQFF. The CDR3 DNA is TGTGCCAGCAACACCCGCGGGTCTAGCTCCTACAATGAGCAGTTCTTC. The chain uses TRBV2 and TRBJ2-1, with D possibly matching TRBD2 (5 bases). V shed 7 bases and J shed 0 bases, with 16 bases lying between them. The CDR3 spans 16 residues. Germline CDR1 reads SNHLY; CDR2 reads FYNNEI.

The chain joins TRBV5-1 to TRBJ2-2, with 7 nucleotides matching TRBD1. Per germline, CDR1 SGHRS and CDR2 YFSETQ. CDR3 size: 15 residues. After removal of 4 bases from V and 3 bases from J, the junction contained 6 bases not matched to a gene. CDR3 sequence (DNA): TGCGCCAGCAGCCGTGGACAGGCTTACACCGGGGAGCTGTTTTTT. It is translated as CASSRGQAYTGELFF.

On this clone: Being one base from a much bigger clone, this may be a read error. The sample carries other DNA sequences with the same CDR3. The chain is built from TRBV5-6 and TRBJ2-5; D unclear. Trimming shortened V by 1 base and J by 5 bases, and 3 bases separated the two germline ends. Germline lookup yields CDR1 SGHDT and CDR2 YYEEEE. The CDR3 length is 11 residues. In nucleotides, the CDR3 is TGTGCCAGCAGCTTGCGGGAGACCCAGTACTTC. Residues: CASSLRETQYF.

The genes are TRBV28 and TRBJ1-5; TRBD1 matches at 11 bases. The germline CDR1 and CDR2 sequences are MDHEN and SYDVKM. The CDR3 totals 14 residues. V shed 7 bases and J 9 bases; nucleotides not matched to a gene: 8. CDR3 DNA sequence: TGTGCCAGCACCTGGGGACAGGGGGTTCGGCCCCAGCATTTT. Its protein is CASTWGQGVRPQHF.

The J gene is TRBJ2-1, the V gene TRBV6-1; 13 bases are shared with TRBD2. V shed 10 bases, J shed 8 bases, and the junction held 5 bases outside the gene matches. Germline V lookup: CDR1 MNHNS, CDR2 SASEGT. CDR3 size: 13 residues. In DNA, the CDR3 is TGTGCCACCCGGACTAGCGGGAGTTATGAGCAGTTCTTC. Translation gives CATRTSGSYEQFF.

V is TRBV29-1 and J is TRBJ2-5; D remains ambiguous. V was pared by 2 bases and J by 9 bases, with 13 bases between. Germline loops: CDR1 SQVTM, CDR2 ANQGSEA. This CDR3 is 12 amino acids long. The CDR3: CSVESGFRAQYF. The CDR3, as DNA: TGCAGCGTTGAATCAGGTTTTAGGGCCCAGTACTTC.

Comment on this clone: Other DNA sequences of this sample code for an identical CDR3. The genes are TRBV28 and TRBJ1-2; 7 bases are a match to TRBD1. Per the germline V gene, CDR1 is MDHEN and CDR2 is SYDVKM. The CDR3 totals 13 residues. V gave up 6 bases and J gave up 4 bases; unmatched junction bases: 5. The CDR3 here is CASSPPGGYGYTF. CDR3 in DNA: TGTGCCAGCAGCCCCCCAGGGGGCTATGGCTACACCTTC.

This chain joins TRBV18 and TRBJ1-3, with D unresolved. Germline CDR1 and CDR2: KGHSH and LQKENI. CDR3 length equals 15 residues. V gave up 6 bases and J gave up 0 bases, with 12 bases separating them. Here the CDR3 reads CASSSTGSSGNTIYF. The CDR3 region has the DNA TGTGCCAGCTCGTCTACCGGGAGCTCTGGAAACACCATATATTTT.

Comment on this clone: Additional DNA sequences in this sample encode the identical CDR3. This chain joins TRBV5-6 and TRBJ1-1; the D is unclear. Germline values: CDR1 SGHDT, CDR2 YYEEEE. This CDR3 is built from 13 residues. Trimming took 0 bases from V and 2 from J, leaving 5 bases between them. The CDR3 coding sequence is TGTGCCAGCAGCTTGGGTCCAAACACTGAAGCTTTCTTT. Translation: CASSLGPNTEAFF.

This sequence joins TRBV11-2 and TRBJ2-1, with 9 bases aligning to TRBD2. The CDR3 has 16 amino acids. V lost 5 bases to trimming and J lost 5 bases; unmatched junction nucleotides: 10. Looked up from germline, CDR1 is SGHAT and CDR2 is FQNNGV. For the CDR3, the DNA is TGTGCCAGCAGCCCAAGGGCGCTAGCGGGACACAATGAGCAGTTCTTC. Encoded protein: CASSPRALAGHNEQFF.